The next 15 T cell receptor beta chains were all read from a single sample in a study of shared clonotypes between healthy human individuals. Naive CD8 cells lacked CD45RO, underwent positive selection for CCR7 and left out terminally differentiated effector memory CD45RA+ cells. The data were produced by immunoSEQ multiplex PCR, yet TCRdb's version contains in-frame clones alone and is incomplete. Of approximately 840,000 clones in the sample, about 96% were seen once. The sequenced sample was naive CD8+ T cells sorted from blood. These TCRs come from a man between 25 and 39 years old in good health.

The chain employs TRBV27 and TRBJ2-3; 10 bases are shared with TRBD2. V was clipped by 3 bases and J by 6 bases; unmatched bases: 18. The CDR3 sequence is 19 residues long. The germline gives CDR1 MNHEY, CDR2 SMNVEV (reference sequence). As DNA, the CDR3 is TGTGCCAGCAGTTTGGTCCTAGCGGGAGCTGTAGGGACTTCGGATACGCAGTATTTT. Translating gives CASSLVLAGAVGTSDTQYF.

The chain employs TRBV4-1 and TRBJ2-7; no clear D gene. Looked up from germline, CDR1 is MGHRA and CDR2 is YSYEKL. The CDR3 spans 15 residues. The V end was cut by 1 base, the J end by 3 bases, with 13 bases between. The CDR3: CASSQVSTDFYEQYF. CDR3 nucleotide sequence: TGCGCCAGCAGCCAAGTCAGTACGGATTTCTACGAGCAGTACTTC.

This sequence joins TRBV29-1 and TRBJ2-1, with D unresolved. The germline CDR1 and CDR2 sequences are SQVTM and ANQGSEA. The CDR3 extends over 12 amino acids. The germline V and J ends were trimmed by 6 bases and 6 bases, with 12 bases remaining between them. The CDR3 DNA follows: TGCAGCGTGTCATCAGTTTTCAATGAGCAGTTCTTC. Its protein is CSVSSVFNEQFF.

This chain links TRBV7-3 with TRBJ2-3; no reliable D call. The V gene lost 2 bases and the J gene lost 2 bases, with 5 bases spanning the gap. CDR1 is SGHTA and CDR2 is FQGTGA in the germline V gene. The CDR3 contains 13 residues. CDR3 sequence reads: CASSLANTDTQYF. CDR3 DNA: TGTGCCAGCAGCTTAGCCAACACAGATACGCAGTATTTT.

The rearrangement uses TRBV11-2 and TRBJ2-7; D is perhaps TRBD2 (5 bases). The CDR3 is 13 residues long. The germline CDR1 and CDR2 sequences are SGHAT and FQNNGV. The V and J ends lost 5 bases and 4 bases respectively, with 12 bases between them. In DNA, the CDR3 is TGTGCCAGCAGCCCGGGAACACGATACGAGCAGTACTTC. Protein sequence: CASSPGTRYEQYF.

The genes are TRBV5-1 and TRBJ2-3; 11 nucleotides match TRBD2. Trimming cost V 0 bases and J 3 bases; bases outside gene matches: 6. Germline V lookup: CDR1 SGHRS, CDR2 YFSETQ. CDR3 length: 17 amino acids. CDR3 loop: CASSLGLAGSPTDTQYF. The CDR3, as DNA: TGCGCCAGCAGCTTGGGACTAGCGGGATCTCCGACAGATACGCAGTATTTT. Combining the CDR3 with reference TRBV5-1 and TRBJ2-3 gives the whole variable domain KAGVTQTPRYLIKTRGQQVTLSCSPISGHRSVSWYQQTPGQGLQFLFEYFSETQRNKGNFPGRFSGRQFSNSRSEMNVSTLELGDSALYLCASSLGLAGSPTDTQYFGPGTRLTVL.

The V call is TRBV5-5, the J call TRBJ2-7; D ambiguous. The V gene lost 3 bases and the J gene lost 4 bases, with 8 bases spanning the gap. The V gene's germline CDR1 is SGHKS and CDR2 YYEKEE (reference sequence). The CDR3 contains 12 residues. The CDR3 region has the DNA TGTGCCAGCAGCTCCAATTCTTACGAGCAGTACTTC. It translates to CASSSNSYEQYF.

This clone was detected a few times. The V call is TRBV12-5, the J call TRBJ2-1, with 9 bases identical to TRBD2. This CDR3 has 14 residues. Trimming took 5 bases from V and 7 from J; bases not matched to a gene: 6. Per the germline V gene, CDR1 is LGHNT and CDR2 is FRNRAP. CDR3 sequence reads: CASGPSLAGNEQFF. For the CDR3, the DNA is TGTGCTAGTGGTCCCAGCCTAGCGGGGAATGAGCAGTTCTTC.

This chain links TRBV11-2 with TRBJ2-7; D ambiguous. V dropped 0 bases and J dropped 6 bases, with 9 bases sitting between them. Germline values: CDR1 SGHAT, CDR2 FQNNGV. The CDR3 is made up of 13 amino acids. The CDR3 here is CASSLEVVREQYF. CDR3 DNA: TGTGCCAGCAGCTTAGAGGTAGTGCGCGAGCAGTACTTC.

The chain uses TRBV5-5 and TRBJ1-5, with a possible D match to TRBD1 (5 bases). Trimming pared 6 bases from V and 0 bases from J, leaving 25 bases between. The CDR3 runs to 19 residues. Germline CDR1 SGHKS, CDR2 YYEKEE (reference sequence). CDR3 coding DNA: TGTGCCAGCACCCAAATACCGAGAGGGGCCGCCCATAGCAATCAGCCCCAGCATTTT. Protein sequence: CASTQIPRGAAHSNQPQHF.

In this sample, this clone turned up once. One end of the junction varies from germline; a read error may be responsible. V is TRBV11-2 and J is TRBJ2-2; no clear D gene. Germline V gene sequence: CDR1 SGHAT, CDR2 FQNNGV. The CDR3 sequence is 15 residues long. The CDR3 is CASNLVGPGPGELFF. As DNA, the CDR3 is TGTGCCAGCAACTTAGTGGGTCCCGGCCCCGGGGAGCTGTTTTTT. Full variable domain (outside the CDR3, taken from reference TRBV11-2 and TRBJ2-2): EAGVAQSPRYKIIEKRQSVAFWCNPISGHATLYWYQQILGQGPKLLIQFQNNGVVDDSQLPKDRFSAERLKGVDSTLKIQPAKLEDSAVYLCASNLVGPGPGELFFGEGSRLTVL.

The chain combines TRBV11-2 with TRBJ1-5, with D possibly matching TRBD1 (5 bases). The CDR3 sequence is 16 residues long. Trimming shortened V by 3 bases and J by 4 bases, and 16 bases separated the two germline ends. Germline CDR1 and CDR2: SGHAT and FQNNGV. CDR3 DNA sequence: TGTGCCAGCAGCTTGGGGGTGGTGGGGCCGAATCAGCCCCAGCATTTT. Amino acid sequence: CASSLGVVGPNQPQHF.

This clone appeared a single time. The V gene is TRBV7-9, the J gene TRBJ1-2; 8 nucleotides match TRBD1. The CDR3 is 16 residues long. V dropped 1 base and J dropped 4; count of bases not matched to a gene: 8. The germline V gene has CDR1 SEHNR and CDR2 FQNEAQ (reference sequence). The CDR3 DNA is TGTGCCAGCAGCTTAGTCGGACAGGGAGAAACCTATGGCTACACCTTC. Encoded protein: CASSLVGQGETYGYTF.

This clone was seen a single time. The chain recombines TRBV4-3 with TRBJ1-4; no firm D call. The V gene lost 0 bases and the J gene lost 4 bases, with 12 bases spanning the gap. Germline CDR1 and CDR2: LGHNA and YSLEER. The CDR3 is made up of 16 amino acids. CDR3 in amino acids: CASSQEYEIINEKLFF. In DNA, the CDR3 is TGCGCCAGCAGCCAAGAATACGAGATTATTAATGAAAAACTGTTTTTT.

The chain couples TRBV6-5 to TRBJ2-5; D ambiguous. Germline V CDR1 and CDR2: MNHEY, SVGAGI. CDR3 length: 15 residues. The V gene lost 0 bases and the J gene lost 8 bases, with 16 bases spanning the gap. The CDR3 DNA reads TGTGCCAGCAGTTACTCGATGAACTCTTTGCAAACCCAGTACTTC. Its translation: CASSYSMNSLQTQYF.